This is a list of T cell receptor beta chains from one sample in a study of preoperative IRX-2 immunotherapy in early breast cancer. Some clones are missing from TCRdb's copy, which holds only in-frame ones; the method was immunoSEQ multiplex PCR. The table lists 30,000 to 35,000 clones, about 95% of them singletons. This material was acquired from a patient treated with IRX-2 immunotherapy. The receptor source for this set is a human donor with breast cancer. Each CDR3 is given with its conserved first and last residue. D genes are given only for firm matches. Rows give clone size only sometimes, using once, few, many, or a class for an expanded clone.

. TRBJ1-3 TRBV6-5 . TGTGCCAGCAGTACCGGACAGTTCTCTGGAAACACCATATATTTT CASSTGQFSGNTIYF
TRBD2 TRBJ2-1 TRBV11-2 . TGTGCCAGCAGCTCGGGACTAGCTTTTGGCAATGAGCAGTTCTTC CASSSGLAFGNEQFF
TRBD1 TRBJ1-2 TRBV6-4 . TGTGCCAGCAGTGACTCGGGACAGGGGGCGGAAGGCTACACCTTC CASSDSGQGAEGYTF
. TRBJ1-2 TRBV6-6 . TGTGCCAGCAGCGCCCTAAGGGGGGAGAGTAACTATGGCTACACCTTC CASSALRGESNYGYTF
. TRBJ1-5 TRBV7-8 . TGTGCCAGCAGCTTAGTAAGGGGAGGTTGGAATCAGCCCCAGCATTTT CASSLVRGGWNQPQHF
TRBD1 TRBJ2-7 TRBV18 . TGTGCCAGCTCACCACGGGCAGGGGGCGCGGACGAGCAGTACTTC CASSPRAGGADEQYF
. TRBJ1-2 TRBV6-6 . TGTGCCAGCAACACAGGCGTTAACTATGGCTACACCTTC CASNTGVNYGYTF
. TRBJ1-5 TRBV6-6 . TGTGCCAGCAGTCGAGACTTGAGTAGCAATCAGCCCCAGCATTTT CASSRDLSSNQPQHF
. TRBJ1-3 TRBV7-9 . TGTGCCAGCAGCTACGACACCTTCTCTGGAAACACCATATATTTT CASSYDTFSGNTIYF
. TRBJ2-7 TRBV7-2 . TGTGCCAGCAGCTTAATGGGAGCCTTGGAGCAGTACTTC CASSLMGALEQYF
TRBD2 TRBJ2-3 TRBV14 . TGTGCCAGTTCTAGAGGGACTAGCTGGACGGATACGCAGTATTTT CASSRGTSWTDTQYF
. TRBJ2-7 TRBV7-9 . TGTGCCAGCAGCTCGGGAATTTACGAGCAGTACTTC CASSSGIYEQYF
. TRBJ2-3 TRBV19 . TGTGCCAGCTCCCCCCGGCGGAGCCGCACAGATACGCAGTATTTT CASSPRRSRTDTQYF
. TRBJ2-7 TRBV7-9 . TGTGCCAGCAGCGGCGGTAGCTCCTACGAGCAGTACTTC CASSGGSSYEQYF
TRBD2 TRBJ2-1 TRBV2 . TGTGCCAGCCGACTAGCGGGAGTACCCAATGAGCAGTTCTTC CASRLAGVPNEQFF
. TRBJ2-5 TRBV4-1 . TGCGCCAGCAGCGCCTATGAAGAGACCCAGTACTTC CASSAYEETQYF
. TRBJ2-1 TRBV14 . TGTGCCAGCAGCCAAGGACACCAAACTTACAATGAGCAGTTCTTC CASSQGHQTYNEQFF
TRBD1 TRBJ2-3 TRBV6-1 . TGTGCCAGCAGTGAAGCGGGACAGGGATCAGATACGCAGTATTTT CASSEAGQGSDTQYF
. TRBJ1-2 TRBV7-3 . TGTGCCAGCAGCCCCAGGAGGTCGAGGGTAGGTGATCGCTACACCTTC CASSPRRSRVGDRYTF
. TRBJ1-4 TRBV7-2 . TGTGCCAGCAGCTTCATGGGAACTAATGAAAAACTGTTTTTT CASSFMGTNEKLFF
. TRBJ2-7 TRBV6-1 . TGTGCCAGCAGTGGAATAGTAGGGGGTCGAGAGCAGTACTTC CASSGIVGGREQYF
. TRBJ1-2 TRBV18 . TGTGCCAGCTCACCCGAAGGGGTTTCCTATGGCTACACCTTC CASSPEGVSYGYTF
TRBD1 TRBJ1-5 TRBV19 . TGTGCCAGTCGAGCCGACAGGGCTGGCAATCAGCCCCAGCATTTT CASRADRAGNQPQHF
TRBD2 TRBJ2-7 TRBV5-1 . TGCGCCAGCAGTTTGGGGTTTCCGACTAGCGTATACGAGCAGTACTTC CASSLGFPTSVYEQYF
. TRBJ1-5 TRBV7-8 . TGTGCCAGCAGCTTTACAGGGAACCAGCCCCAGCATTTT CASSFTGNQPQHF
TRBD1 TRBJ1-2 TRBV6-5 . TGTGCCAGCAGACCACATCAGGGGGCCGGGGGCTACACCTTC CASRPHQGAGGYTF
TRBD1 TRBJ2-5 TRBV29-1 . TGCAGCGCGATCGGGACAGGCGAGACCCAGTACTTC CSAIGTGETQYF
. TRBJ2-2 TRBV6-6 . TGTGCCAGCAGTTACAGGCTAGTCGGGGAGCTGTTTTTT CASSYRLVGELFF
. TRBJ1-1 TRBV7-9 . TGTGCCAGCAGTCAGGCGAGGGGAACTGAAGCTTTCTTT CASSQARGTEAFF
TRBD1 TRBJ1-3 TRBV9 . TGTGCCAGCAGCGTATCCGACAGGGTTACTGCTGGAAACACCATATATTTT CASSVSDRVTAGNTIYF
. TRBJ1-2 TRBV6-1 . TGTGCCAGCAGTGAGCATACAGGGAGGGCTAACTATGGCTACACCTTC CASSEHTGRANYGYTF
. TRBJ1-1 TRBV2 . TGTGCCAGCTCACAGACGGAAAGGACTGAAGCTTTCTTT CASSQTERTEAFF
TRBD2 TRBJ2-7 TRBV6-5 . TGTGCCAGCAGGACTAGCGGGAGGGGTGGAGAGCAGTACTTC CASRTSGRGGEQYF
TRBD1 TRBJ1-2 TRBV11-2 . TGTGCCAGCAGCGCCCGGTTGGGACAGGGGTACTATGGCTACACCTTC CASSARLGQGYYGYTF
TRBD2 TRBJ2-7 TRBV10-3 . TGTGCCATCAGTGATTCCAGCGGGGACTCCTACGAGCAGTACTTC CAISDSSGDSYEQYF
TRBD1 TRBJ1-5 TRBV27 . TGTGCCAGCAGCCGTGATTACAGGGGGGGACAGCCCCAGCATTTT CASSRDYRGGQPQHF
TRBD1 TRBJ2-6 TRBV9 . TGTGCCAGCAAGAGGGGACAGGGTCGCTCTGGGGCCAACGTCCTGACTTTC CASKRGQGRSGANVLTF
TRBD1 TRBJ2-1 TRBV7-9 . TGTGCCAGCAGTCCTCGTCCGGGACAGGGCTCCTACAATGAGCAGTTCTTC CASSPRPGQGSYNEQFF
. TRBJ2-7 TRBV14 . TGTGCCAGCAGCCACTCCTACGAGCAGTACTTC CASSHSYEQYF
TRBD2 TRBJ2-2 TRBV4-3 . TGCGCCAGCAGCCGAGGGGGTTGGGGAGCGGGAGGGACCGGGGAGCTGTTTTTT CASSRGGWGAGGTGELFF
. TRBJ1-3 TRBV4-3 . TGCGCCAGCAGCCAAGTCCAGGGATCTGGAAACACCATATATTTT CASSQVQGSGNTIYF
. TRBJ1-1 TRBV30 . TGTGCCTGGAGTGTACGAAGGACTGAAGCTTTCTTT CAWSVRRTEAFF
TRBD1 TRBJ2-7 TRBV13 . TGTGCCAGCAGCCCACCCCCGGACAGGGCTTCCTACGAGCAGTACTTC CASSPPPDRASYEQYF
TRBD2 TRBJ2-7 TRBV4-3 . TGCGCCAGCAGCCAAGAACTAGCGGAAACCTACGAGCAGTACTTC CASSQELAETYEQYF
. TRBJ1-3 TRBV29-1 . TGCAGCGTAATACCGACCTCTGGAAACACCATATATTTT CSVIPTSGNTIYF
. TRBJ2-7 TRBV28 . TGTGCCAGCAGTTTACAAGCCTACGAGCAGTACTTC CASSLQAYEQYF
TRBD2 TRBJ2-3 TRBV9 . TGTGCCAGCAGCACGGGGACTAGCGGGGGACACACAGATACGCAGTATTTT CASSTGTSGGHTDTQYF
. TRBJ2-1 TRBV30 . TGTGCCTGGAGTCCCCATTACAATGAGCAGTTCTTC CAWSPHYNEQFF
. TRBJ2-7 TRBV7-8 . TGTGCCAGCAGCGAACGGGAGACGATGCCCTACGAGCAGTACTTC CASSERETMPYEQYF
. TRBJ2-7 TRBV7-8 . TGTGCCAGCAGCCCACGACTGGATTCCTACGAGCAGTACTTC CASSPRLDSYEQYF
TRBD1 TRBJ1-2 TRBV6-5 once TGTGCCAGCAGTTACGGGACAGGGGTTGCGAGTGGCTACACCTTC CASSYGTGVASGYTF
TRBD2 TRBJ2-7 TRBV11-2 . TGTGCCAGCAGCTTAAGTAGCGGGGGGACCTACGAGCAGTACTTC CASSLSSGGTYEQYF
. TRBJ2-7 TRBV6-5 . TGTGCCAGCAGTTCCCCGGGCAGGGGCTCCTACGAGCAGTACTTC CASSSPGRGSYEQYF